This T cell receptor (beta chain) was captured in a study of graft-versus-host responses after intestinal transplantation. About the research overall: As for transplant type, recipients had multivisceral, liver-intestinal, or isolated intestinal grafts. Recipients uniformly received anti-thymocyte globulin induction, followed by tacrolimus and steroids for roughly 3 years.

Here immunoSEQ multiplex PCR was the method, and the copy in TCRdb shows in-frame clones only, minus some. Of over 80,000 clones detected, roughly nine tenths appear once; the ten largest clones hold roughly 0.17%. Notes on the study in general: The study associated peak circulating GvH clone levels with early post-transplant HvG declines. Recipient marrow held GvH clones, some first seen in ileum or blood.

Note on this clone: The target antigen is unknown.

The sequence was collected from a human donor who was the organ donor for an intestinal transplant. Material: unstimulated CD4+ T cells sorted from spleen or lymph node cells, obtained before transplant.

CDR3 amino acids: CASSVAGALYNEQFF. Here the CDR3 DNA reads TGTGCCAGCAGCGTGGCGGGGGCCCTTTACAATGAGCAGTTCTTC. The chain carries TRBV7-2 and TRBJ2-1; D is possibly TRBD2 (7 bases). The germline gives CDR1 SGHTA, CDR2 FQGNSA. This CDR3 has 15 amino acids. Trimming took 5 bases from V and 4 from J, leaving 15 bases between them. Full variable domain (rest looked up from reference TRBV7-2 and TRBJ2-1): GAGVSQSPSNKVTEKGKDVELRCDPISGHTALYWYRQSLGQGLEFLIYFQGNSAPDKSGLPSDRFSAERTGGSVSTLTIQRTQQEDSAVYLCASSVAGALYNEQFFGPGTRLTVL.